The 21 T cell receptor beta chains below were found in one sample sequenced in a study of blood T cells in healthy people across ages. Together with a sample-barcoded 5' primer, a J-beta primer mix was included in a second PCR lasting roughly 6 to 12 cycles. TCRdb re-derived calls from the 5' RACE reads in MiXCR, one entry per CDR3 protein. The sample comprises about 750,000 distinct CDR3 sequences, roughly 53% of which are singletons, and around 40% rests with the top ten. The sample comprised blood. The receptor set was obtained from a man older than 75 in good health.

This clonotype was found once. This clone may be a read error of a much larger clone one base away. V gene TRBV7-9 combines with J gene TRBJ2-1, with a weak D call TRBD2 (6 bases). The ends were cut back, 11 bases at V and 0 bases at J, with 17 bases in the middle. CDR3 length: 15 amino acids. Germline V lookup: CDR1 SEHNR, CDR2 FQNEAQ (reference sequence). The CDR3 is CAGEGGPGSYNEQFF. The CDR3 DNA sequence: TGTGCCGGCGAAGGAGGGCCTGGCTCCTACAATGAGCAGTTCTTC.

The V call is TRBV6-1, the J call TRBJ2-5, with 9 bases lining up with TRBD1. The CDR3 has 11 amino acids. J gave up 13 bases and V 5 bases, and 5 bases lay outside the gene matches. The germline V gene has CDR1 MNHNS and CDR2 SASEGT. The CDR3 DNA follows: TGTGCCAGCAGTCAACGGGACAGGGTGTACTTC. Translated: CASSQRDRVYF.

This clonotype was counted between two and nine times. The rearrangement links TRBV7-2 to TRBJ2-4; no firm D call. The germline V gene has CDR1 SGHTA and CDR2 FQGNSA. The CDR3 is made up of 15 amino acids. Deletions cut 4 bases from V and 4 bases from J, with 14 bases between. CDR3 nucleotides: TGTGCCAGCAGCTCAAACTGGGCATCAAAAAACATTCAGTACTTC. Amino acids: CASSSNWASKNIQYF.

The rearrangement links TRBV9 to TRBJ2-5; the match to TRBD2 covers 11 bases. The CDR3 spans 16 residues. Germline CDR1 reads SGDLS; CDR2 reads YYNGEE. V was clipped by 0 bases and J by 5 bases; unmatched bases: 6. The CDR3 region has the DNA TGTGCCAGCAGCGTAGCACTAGCGGGAGTTGAGGAGACCCAGTACTTC. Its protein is CASSVALAGVEETQYF.

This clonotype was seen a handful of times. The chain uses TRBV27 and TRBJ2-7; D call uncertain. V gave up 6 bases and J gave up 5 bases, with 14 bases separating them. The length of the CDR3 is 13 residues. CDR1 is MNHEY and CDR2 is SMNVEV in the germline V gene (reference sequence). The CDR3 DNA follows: TGTGCCAGCAGCCGTGTAGTTCAGGACGAGCAGTACTTC. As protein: CASSRVVQDEQYF.

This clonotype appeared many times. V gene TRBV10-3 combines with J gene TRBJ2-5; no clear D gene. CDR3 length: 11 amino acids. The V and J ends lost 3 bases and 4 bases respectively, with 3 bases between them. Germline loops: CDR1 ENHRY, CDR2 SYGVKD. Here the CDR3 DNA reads TGTGCCATCAGTGATGTAGAGACCCAGTACTTC. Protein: CAISDVETQYF.

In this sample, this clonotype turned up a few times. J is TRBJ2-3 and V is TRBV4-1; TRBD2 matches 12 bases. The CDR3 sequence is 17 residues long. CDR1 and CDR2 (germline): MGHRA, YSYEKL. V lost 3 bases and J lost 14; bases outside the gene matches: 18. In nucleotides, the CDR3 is TGCGCCAGCAGCCAGGCTCTAGCGGGAGGGATGCACAGATACGCGTATTTT. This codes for CASSQALAGGMHRYAYF.

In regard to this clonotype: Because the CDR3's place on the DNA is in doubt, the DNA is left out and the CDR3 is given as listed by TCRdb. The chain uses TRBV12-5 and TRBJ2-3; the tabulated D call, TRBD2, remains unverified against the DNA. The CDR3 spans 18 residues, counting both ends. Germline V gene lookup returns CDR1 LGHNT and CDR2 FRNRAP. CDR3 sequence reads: CASGLAGDVAGGARYAYF.

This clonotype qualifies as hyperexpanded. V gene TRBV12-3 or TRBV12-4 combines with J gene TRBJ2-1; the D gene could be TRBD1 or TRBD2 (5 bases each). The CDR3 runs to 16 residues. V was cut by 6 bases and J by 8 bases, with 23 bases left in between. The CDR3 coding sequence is TGTGCCAGCAGCCCCGGGACCCAAGAAGGGCTGGATGAGCAGTTCTTC. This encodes CASSPGTQEGLDEQFF.

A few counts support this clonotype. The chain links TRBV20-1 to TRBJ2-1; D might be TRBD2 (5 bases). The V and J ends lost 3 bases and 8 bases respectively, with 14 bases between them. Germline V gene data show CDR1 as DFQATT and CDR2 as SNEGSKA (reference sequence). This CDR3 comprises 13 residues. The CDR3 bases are TGCAGTGCTAGGGGCCCGGGATGGGATGAGCAGTTCTTC. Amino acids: CSARGPGWDEQFF.

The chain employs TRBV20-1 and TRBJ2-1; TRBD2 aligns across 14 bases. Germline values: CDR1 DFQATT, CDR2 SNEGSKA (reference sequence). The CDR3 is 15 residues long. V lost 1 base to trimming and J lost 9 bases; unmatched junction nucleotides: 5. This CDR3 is CSARAGTSGRIEQFF. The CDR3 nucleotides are TGCAGTGCTAGAGCCGGGACTAGCGGGAGAATTGAGCAGTTCTTC.

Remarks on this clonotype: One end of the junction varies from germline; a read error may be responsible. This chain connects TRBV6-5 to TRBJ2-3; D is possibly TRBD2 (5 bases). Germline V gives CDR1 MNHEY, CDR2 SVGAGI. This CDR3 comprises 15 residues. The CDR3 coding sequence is TGTGCCAGCAGTTACGCCCGGGGAAGCACAGAGACGCAGTATTTT. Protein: CASSYARGSTETQYF.

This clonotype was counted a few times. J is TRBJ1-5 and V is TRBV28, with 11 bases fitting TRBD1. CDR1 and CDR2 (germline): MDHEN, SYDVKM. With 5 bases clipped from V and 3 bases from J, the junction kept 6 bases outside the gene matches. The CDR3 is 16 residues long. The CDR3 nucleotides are TGTGCCAGCAGTCCGCGGACAGGGGGCGTCAATCAGCCCCAGCATTTT. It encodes CASSPRTGGVNQPQHF.

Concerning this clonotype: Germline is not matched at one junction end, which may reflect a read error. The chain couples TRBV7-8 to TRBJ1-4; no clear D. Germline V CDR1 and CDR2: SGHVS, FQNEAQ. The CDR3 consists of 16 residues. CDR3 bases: TGTGCCAGCAGCCCCTGGGGAGAGCCAACTAATGAGAAACTGTTTTTT. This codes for CASSPWGEPTNEKLFF.

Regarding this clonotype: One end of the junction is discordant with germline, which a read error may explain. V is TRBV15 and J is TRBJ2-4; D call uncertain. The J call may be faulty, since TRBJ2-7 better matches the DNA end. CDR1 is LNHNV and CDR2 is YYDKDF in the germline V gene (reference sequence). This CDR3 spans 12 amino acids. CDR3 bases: TGTGCCACCGGCAGAGACTTCTACGAGCAGTACTTC. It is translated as CATGRDFYEQYF.

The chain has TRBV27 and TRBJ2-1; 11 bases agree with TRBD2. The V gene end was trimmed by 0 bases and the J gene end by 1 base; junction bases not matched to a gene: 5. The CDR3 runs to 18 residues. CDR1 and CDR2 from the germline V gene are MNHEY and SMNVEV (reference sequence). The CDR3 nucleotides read TGTGCCAGCAGTTTATCGGGACTAGCGGTAAGGTCCTACAATGAGCAGTTCTTC. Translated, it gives CASSLSGLAVRSYNEQFF.

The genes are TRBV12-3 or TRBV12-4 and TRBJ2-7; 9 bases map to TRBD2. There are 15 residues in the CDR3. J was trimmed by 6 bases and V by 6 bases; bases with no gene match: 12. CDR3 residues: CASRGSSGRGGEQYF. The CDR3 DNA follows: TGTGCCAGCAGGGGAAGTAGCGGGAGAGGAGGCGAGCAGTACTTC.

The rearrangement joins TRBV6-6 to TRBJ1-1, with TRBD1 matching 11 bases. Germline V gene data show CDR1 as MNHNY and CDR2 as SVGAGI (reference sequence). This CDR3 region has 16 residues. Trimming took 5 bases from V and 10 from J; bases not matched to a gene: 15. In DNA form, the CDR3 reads TGTGCCAGCAGTAGAGGGACAGGGGGAAACCTAGGTTTAGCTTTCTTT. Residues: CASSRGTGGNLGLAFF.

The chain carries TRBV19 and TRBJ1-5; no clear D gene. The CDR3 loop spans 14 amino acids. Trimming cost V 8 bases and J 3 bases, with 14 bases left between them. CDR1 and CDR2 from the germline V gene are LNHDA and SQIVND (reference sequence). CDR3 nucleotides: TGTGCCAGTTCCCACTTTGGGGACAATCAGCCCCAGCATTTT. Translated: CASSHFGDNQPQHF.

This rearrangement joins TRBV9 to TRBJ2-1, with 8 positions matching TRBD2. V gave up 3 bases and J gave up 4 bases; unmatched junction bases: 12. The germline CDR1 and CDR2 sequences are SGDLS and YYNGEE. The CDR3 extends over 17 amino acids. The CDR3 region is CASSESLAGGLYNEQFF. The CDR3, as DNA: TGTGCCAGCAGCGAGAGCCTCGCGGGAGGTTTGTACAATGAGCAGTTCTTC.

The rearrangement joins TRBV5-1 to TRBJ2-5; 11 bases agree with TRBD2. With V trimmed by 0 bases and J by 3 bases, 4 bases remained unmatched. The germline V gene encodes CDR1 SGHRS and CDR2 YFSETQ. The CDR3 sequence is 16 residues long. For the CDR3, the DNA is TGCGCCAGCAGCTTGGCCGGGACTAGCGGTAAAGAGACCCAGTACTTC. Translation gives CASSLAGTSGKETQYF.